This T cell receptor (beta chain) came from a study of control samples from healthy donors and cancer patients. Sequencing used immunoSEQ multiplex PCR; TCRdb keeps in-frame clones, though not all of them. The sample lists about 95,000 clones, approximately 80% occurring once. Germline V lookup: CDR1 SGHDT, CDR2 YYEEEE. The CDR3 consists of 17 residues. Deletions cut 0 bases from V and 1 base from J, with 16 bases between. Sequencing used blood. The rearrangement links TRBV5-6 to TRBJ1-1; D may be TRBD1 (6 bases). The clonotype originates from a man in his thirties or forties in good health. Written as DNA, the CDR3 is TGTGCCAGCAGCTTGGCGCCACTCAGGGGCCCGAACACTGAAGCTTTCTTT. This sequence encodes CASSLAPLRGPNTEAFF.